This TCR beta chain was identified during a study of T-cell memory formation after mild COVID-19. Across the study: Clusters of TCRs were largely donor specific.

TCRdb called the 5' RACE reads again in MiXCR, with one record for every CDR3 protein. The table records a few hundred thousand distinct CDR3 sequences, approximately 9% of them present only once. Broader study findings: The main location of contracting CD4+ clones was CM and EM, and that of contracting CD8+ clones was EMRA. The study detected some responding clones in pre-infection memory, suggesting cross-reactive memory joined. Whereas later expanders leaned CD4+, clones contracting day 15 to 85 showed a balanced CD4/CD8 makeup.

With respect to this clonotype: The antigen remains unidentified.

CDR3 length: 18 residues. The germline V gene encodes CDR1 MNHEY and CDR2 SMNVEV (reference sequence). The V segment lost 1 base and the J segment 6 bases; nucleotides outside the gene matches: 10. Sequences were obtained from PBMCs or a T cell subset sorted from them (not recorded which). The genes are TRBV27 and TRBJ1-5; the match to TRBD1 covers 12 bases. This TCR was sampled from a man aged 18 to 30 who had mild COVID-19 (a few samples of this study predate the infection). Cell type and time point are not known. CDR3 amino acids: CASSLFVRDRGLSQPQHF. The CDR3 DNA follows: TGTGCCAGCAGTTTATTTGTGCGGGACAGGGGGCTTAGTCAGCCCCAGCATTTT.